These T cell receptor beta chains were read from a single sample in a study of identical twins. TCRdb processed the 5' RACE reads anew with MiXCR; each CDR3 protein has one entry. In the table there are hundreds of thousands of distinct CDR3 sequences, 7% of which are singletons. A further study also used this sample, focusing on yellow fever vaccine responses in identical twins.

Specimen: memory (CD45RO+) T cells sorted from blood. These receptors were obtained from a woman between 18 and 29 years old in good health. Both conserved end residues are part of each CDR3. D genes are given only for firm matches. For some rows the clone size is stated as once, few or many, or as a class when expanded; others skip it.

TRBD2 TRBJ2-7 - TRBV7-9 CASSPPLTSGRAREQYF TGTGCCAGCAGCCCACCGCTCACTAGCGGGAGGGCCCGAGAGCAGTACTTC
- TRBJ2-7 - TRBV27 CASSQQEDEQYF TGTGCCAGCAGTCAACAGGAGGACGAGCAGTACTTC
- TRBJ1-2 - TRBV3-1 CASSRGLNLNYGYTF TGTGCCAGCAGCCGAGGACTCAACTTAAACTATGGCTACACCTTC
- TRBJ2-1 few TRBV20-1 CSASPRRLVSLNEQFF TGCAGTGCTAGTCCCCGGCGGCTAGTGAGTTTGAATGAGCAGTTCTTC
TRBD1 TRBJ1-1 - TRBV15 CATSTGQGASLGTEAFF TGTGCCACCAGCACGGGACAGGGGGCCTCATTGGGCACTGAAGCTTTCTTT
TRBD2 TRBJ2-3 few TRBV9 CASSPVGRSGGAEDTQYF TGTGCCAGCAGCCCCGTGGGGCGTAGCGGGGGGGCTGAAGATACGCAGTATTTT
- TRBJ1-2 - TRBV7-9 CASSLATWGAYYGYTF TGTGCCAGCAGCTTAGCCACGTGGGGGGCTTACTATGGCTACACCTTC
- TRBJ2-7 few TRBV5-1 CASSRFSLADSSYEQYF TGCGCCAGCAGCCGTTTCTCCTTAGCGGATAGCTCCTACGAGCAGTACTTC
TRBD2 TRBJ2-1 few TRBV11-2 CASSTLGAGAYNEQFF TGTGCCAGCAGCACCCTTGGTGCGGGGGCCTACAATGAGCAGTTCTTC
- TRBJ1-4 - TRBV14 CASAPIRGGELFF TGTGCCAGCGCACCGATTCGGGGGGGTGAACTGTTTTTT
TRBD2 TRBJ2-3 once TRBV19 CASTPPETGGSDTQYF TGTGCCAGTACCCCTCCGGAAACGGGAGGGTCCGATACGCAGTATTTT
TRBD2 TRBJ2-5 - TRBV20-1 CSARTAGGETQYF TGCAGTGCTAGAACAGCGGGAGGGGAGACCCAGTACTTC
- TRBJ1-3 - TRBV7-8 CASSFTGTGNSGNTIYF TGTGCCAGCAGCTTTACAGGGACCGGAAACTCTGGAAACACCATATATTTT
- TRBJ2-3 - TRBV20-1 CSARGGGETQYF TGCAGTGCTAGGGGCGGGGGCGAAACGCAGTATTTT
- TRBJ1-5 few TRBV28 CASKGGRGAAFNQPQHF TGTGCCAGCAAAGGGGGACGGGGTGCCGCGTTCAATCAGCCCCAGCATTTT
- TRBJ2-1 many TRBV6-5 CASSSFQNNEQFF TGTGCCAGCAGTTCCTTCCAAAACAATGAGCAGTTCTTC
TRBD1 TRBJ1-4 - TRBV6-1 CASSRRTGARGEKLFF TGTGCCAGCAGCCGACGAACAGGGGCGCGGGGTGAAAAACTGTTTTTT
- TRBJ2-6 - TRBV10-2 CASSESRDSGANVLTF TGCGCCAGCAGTGAGTCGAGGGATTCTGGGGCCAACGTCCTGACTTTC
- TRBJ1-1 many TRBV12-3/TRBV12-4 CASSLRGGRGRGMRTEAFF TGTGCCAGCAGTTTACGTGGTGGCAGGGGAAGGGGAATGAGAACTGAAGCTTTCTTT
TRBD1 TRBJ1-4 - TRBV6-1 CASRRQGASGTNEKLFF TGTGCCAGCAGGAGACAGGGAGCGTCGGGAACTAATGAAAAACTGTTTTTT
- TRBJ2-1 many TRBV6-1 CASSDGGPGNNEQFF TGTGCCAGCAGTGACGGGGGGCCGGGGAACAATGAGCAGTTCTTC
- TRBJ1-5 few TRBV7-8 CASSLGGPSDQPQHF TGTGCCAGCAGCTTAGGGGGCCCCAGTGATCAGCCCCAGCATTTT
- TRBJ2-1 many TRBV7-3 CASSSFAGYEQFF TGTGCCAGCAGTTCCTTCGCGGGATATGAGCAGTTCTTC
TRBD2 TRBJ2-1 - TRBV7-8 CASSLGRESFYNEQFF TGTGCCAGCAGCTTGGGGCGGGAGAGCTTCTACAATGAGCAGTTCTTC
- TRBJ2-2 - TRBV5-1 CASSLDPQGTNTGELFF TGCGCCAGCAGCTTGGATCCCCAGGGGACTAACACCGGGGAGCTGTTTTTT
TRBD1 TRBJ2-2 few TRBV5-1 CASSPNRTGPANTGELFF TGCGCCAGCAGCCCGAACCGGACAGGGCCCGCGAACACCGGGGAGCTGTTTTTT